The 16 T cell receptor beta chains given below trace back to one sample, sequenced in a study of T cell responses to AZD1222 COVID-19 vaccine. Profiling relied on immunoSEQ multiplex PCR, and the TCRdb table lists in-frame clones only, not all of them. The sample carries 100,000 to 150,000 clones, about 90% recorded once. Sequenced here: peripheral blood, sampled 28 days after the second AZD1222 dose. The receptors here all came from an adult who received the AZD1222 COVID-19 vaccine.

The chain recombines TRBV25-1 with TRBJ2-1; 9 nucleotides match TRBD2. The V gene's germline CDR1 is MGHDK and CDR2 SYGVNS. The V and J ends lost 10 bases and 2 bases, in that order; junction bases with no gene match: 6. This CDR3 contains 14 residues. This chain's CDR3 is CATKAGGPYNEQFF. Written as DNA, the CDR3 is TGTGCCACCAAGGCGGGAGGGCCCTACAATGAGCAGTTCTTC. Variable domain in full (rest from reference TRBV25-1 and TRBJ2-1): EADIYQTPRYLVIGTGKKITLECSQTMGHDKMYWYQQDPGMELHLIHYSYGVNSTEKGDLSSESTVSRIRTEHFPLTLESARPSHTSQYLCATKAGGPYNEQFFGPGTRLTVL.

V is TRBV5-1 and J is TRBJ1-2; 8 bases are shared with TRBD1. J lost 8 bases, V lost 4 bases, and 7 bases had no gene match. CDR3 size: 13 residues. Germline CDR1 is SGHRS and CDR2 is YFSETQ. CDR3 amino acids: CASSAGGSGGYTF. CDR3 nucleotide sequence: TGCGCCAGCAGCGCAGGGGGCTCAGGAGGCTACACCTTC. The full variable domain, completed using reference TRBV5-1 and TRBJ1-2, is KAGVTQTPRYLIKTRGQQVTLSCSPISGHRSVSWYQQTPGQGLQFLFEYFSETQRNKGNFPGRFSGRQFSNSRSEMNVSTLELGDSALYLCASSAGGSGGYTFGSGTRLTVV.

This chain joins TRBV2 and TRBJ2-7, with D perhaps TRBD1 or TRBD2 (5 bases each). CDR3 length equals 15 residues. The V gene's germline CDR1 is SNHLY and CDR2 FYNNEI. V was clipped by 3 bases and J by 1 base, with 13 bases between them. CDR3 nucleotides: TGTGCCAGCAGTGATGAGGGGCTTCAGTCCTACGAGCAGTACTTC. It specifies CASSDEGLQSYEQYF.

In its sample, this clone was seen once. The gene calls are TRBV7-9 and TRBJ2-2, with 10 bases aligning to TRBD2. The trim removed 6 bases at V and 7 bases at J, leaving 11 bases unmatched. The CDR3 is 16 residues long. Per the germline V gene, CDR1 is SEHNR and CDR2 is FQNEAQ (reference sequence). This chain's CDR3 is CASRDGAGGPFGELFF. CDR3 bases: TGTGCCAGCAGGGACGGAGCGGGAGGGCCTTTCGGGGAGCTGTTTTTT. The entire variable domain, with the rest obtained from reference TRBV7-9 and TRBJ2-2, is as follows: DTGVSQNPRHKITKRGQNVTFRCDPISEHNRLYWYRQTLGQGPEFLTYFQNEAQLEKSRLLSDRFSAERPKGSFSTLEIQRTEQGDSAMYLCASRDGAGGPFGELFFGEGSRLTVL.

The chain uses TRBV9 and TRBJ2-1; 14 nucleotides align to TRBD2. Per germline, CDR1 SGDLS and CDR2 YYNGEE. J gave up 7 bases and V 4 bases, and 10 bases lay outside the gene matches. The CDR3 is 17 residues long. CDR3 residues: CASSLQGLAGVYNEQFF. The CDR3 nucleotides are TGTGCCAGCAGCTTACAGGGACTAGCGGGAGTATATAATGAGCAGTTCTTC.

The V gene is TRBV10-2, the J gene TRBJ2-7; 9 nucleotides line up with TRBD2. The CDR3 runs to 13 residues. Looked up from germline, CDR1 is WSHSY and CDR2 is SAAADI. V trimming: 7 bases; J trimming: 2 bases; junction bases outside the gene matches: 3. The CDR3 region is CASNIAGAYEQYV. CDR3 DNA: TGCGCCAGCAATATAGCGGGAGCCTACGAGCAGTACGTC.

In DNA, the CDR3 is TGTGCCAGCAGCGTAGGCGGGACTAGCGGGGGGCCTTACAATGAGCAGTTCTTC. It codes for CASSVGGTSGGPYNEQFF. The V and J genes are TRBV9 and TRBJ2-1, with 15 bases that match TRBD2. This CDR3 has 18 amino acids. V shed 0 bases and J 4 bases; nucleotides not matched to a gene: 5. Germline CDR1 and CDR2: SGDLS and YYNGEE.

This chain uses TRBV2 with TRBJ1-2; D uncertain. V was cut by 2 bases and J by 4 bases, with 8 bases left in between. There are 13 residues in the CDR3. Per the germline V gene, CDR1 is SNHLY and CDR2 is FYNNEI. The chain's CDR3 is CASSESIFYGYTF. The CDR3 region has the DNA TGTGCCAGCAGTGAATCGATTTTCTATGGCTACACCTTC.

This chain connects TRBV12-3 or TRBV12-4 to TRBJ1-2, with TRBD1 matching 9 bases. V was clipped by 3 bases and J by 8 bases; unmatched bases: 4. There are 13 residues in the CDR3. The CDR3 region has the DNA TGTGCCAGCAGTTTCTGGACAGGGGACGGCTACACCTTC. Encoded protein: CASSFWTGDGYTF.

V usage is TRBV4-3 and J usage is TRBJ2-5; 7 bases agree with TRBD1. Looked up from germline, CDR1 is LGHNA and CDR2 is YSLEER. The CDR3 spans 16 residues. The J segment lost 5 bases and the V segment lost 0 bases, leaving 9 bases of the junction unmatched. The CDR3 spells CASSQDFEGARETQYF. CDR3 DNA sequence: TGCGCCAGCAGCCAAGATTTCGAGGGGGCGCGGGAGACCCAGTACTTC.

The genes are TRBV7-8 and TRBJ1-5; D is perhaps TRBD1 (5 bases). V lost 5 bases and J 0 bases, leaving 14 bases between the germline ends. This CDR3 comprises 16 residues. CDR1 and CDR2 from the germline V gene are SGHVS and FQNEAQ. CDR3: CASSHGAPYSNQPQHF. Written as DNA, the CDR3 is TGTGCCAGCAGCCACGGGGCTCCCTATAGCAATCAGCCCCAGCATTTT.

The chain links TRBV6-6 to TRBJ1-1, with 8 bases that match TRBD1. The length of the CDR3 is 16 residues. Germline lookup yields CDR1 MNHNY and CDR2 SVGAGI (reference sequence). With V trimmed by 6 bases and J by 2 bases, 11 bases remained unmatched. The CDR3 reads CASSRPTGTGNTEAFF. CDR3 coding DNA: TGTGCCAGCAGCCGCCCAACCGGGACAGGCAACACTGAAGCTTTCTTT.

The chain has TRBV7-9 and TRBJ2-5; D gene unclear. V was cut by 2 bases and J by 5 bases, with 9 bases left in between. The germline CDR1 and CDR2 sequences are SEHNR and FQNEAQ (reference sequence). This CDR3 has 13 amino acids. The CDR3 spells CASSLNEWETQYF. The CDR3 DNA follows: TGTGCCAGCAGCTTAAATGAGTGGGAGACCCAGTACTTC.

The CDR3 sequence is CASSSHRVTEAFF. As DNA, the CDR3 is TGTGCCAGCAGTTCCCACAGGGTCACTGAAGCTTTCTTT. The chain carries TRBV27 and TRBJ1-1, with D maybe TRBD1 (6 bases). This CDR3 comprises 13 residues. Between the trimmed V and J ends, which lost 4 bases and 4 bases, there was a span of 10 bases. Germline V gene sequence: CDR1 MNHEY, CDR2 SMNVEV (reference sequence).

This rearrangement joins TRBV5-1 to TRBJ1-2; D is ambiguous. The CDR3 runs to 12 residues. Germline V lookup: CDR1 SGHRS, CDR2 YFSETQ. With 0 bases removed from V and 5 bases from J, the gap between germline ends came to 5 bases. In DNA, the CDR3 is TGCGCCAGCAGCTTGGGGGTGTATGGCTACACCTTC. Translating it yields CASSLGVYGYTF.

V is TRBV19 and J is TRBJ1-4; a weak D match, TRBD1 (5 bases). Trimming shortened V by 4 bases and J by 5 bases, and 8 bases separated the two germline ends. Per the germline V gene, CDR1 is LNHDA and CDR2 is SQIVND (reference sequence). The CDR3 consists of 13 residues. The CDR3 spells CASSTGLNEKLFF. The CDR3 region has the DNA TGTGCCAGTAGTACGGGGCTCAATGAAAAACTGTTTTTT. The complete variable domain, with remaining parts taken from reference TRBV19 and TRBJ1-4, reads DGGITQSPKYLFRKEGQNVTLSCEQNLNHDAMYWYRQDPGQGLRLIYYSQIVNDFQKGDIAEGYSVSREKKESFPLTVTSAQKNPTAFYLCASSTGLNEKLFFGSGTQLSVL.